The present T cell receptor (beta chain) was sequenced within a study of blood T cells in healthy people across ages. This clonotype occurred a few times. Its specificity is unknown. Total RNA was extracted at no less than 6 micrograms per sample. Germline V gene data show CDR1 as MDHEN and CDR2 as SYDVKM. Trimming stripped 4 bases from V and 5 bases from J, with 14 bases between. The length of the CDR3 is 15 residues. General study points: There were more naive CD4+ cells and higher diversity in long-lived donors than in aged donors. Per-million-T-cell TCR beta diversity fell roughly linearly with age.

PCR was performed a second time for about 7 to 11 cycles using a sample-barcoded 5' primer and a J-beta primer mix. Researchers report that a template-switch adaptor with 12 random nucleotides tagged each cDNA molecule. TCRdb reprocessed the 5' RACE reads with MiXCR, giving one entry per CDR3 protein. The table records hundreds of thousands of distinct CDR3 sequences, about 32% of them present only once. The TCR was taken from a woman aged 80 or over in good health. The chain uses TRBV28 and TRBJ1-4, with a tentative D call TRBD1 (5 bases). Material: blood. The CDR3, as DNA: TGTGCCAGCAGTTCCCTAGGACAACCGAATGAAAAACTGTTTTTT. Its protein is CASSSLGQPNEKLFF.